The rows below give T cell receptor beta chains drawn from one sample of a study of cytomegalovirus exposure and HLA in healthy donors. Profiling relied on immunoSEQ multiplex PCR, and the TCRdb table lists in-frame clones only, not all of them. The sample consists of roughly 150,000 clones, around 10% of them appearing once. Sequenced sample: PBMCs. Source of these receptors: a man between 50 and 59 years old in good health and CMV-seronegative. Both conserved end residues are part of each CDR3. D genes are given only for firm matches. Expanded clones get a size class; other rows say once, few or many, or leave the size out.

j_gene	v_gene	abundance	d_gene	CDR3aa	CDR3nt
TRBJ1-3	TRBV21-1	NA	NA	CASSKDTSSSGNTIYF	TGTGCCAGCAGCAAAGACACCTCAAGCTCTGGAAACACCATATATTTT
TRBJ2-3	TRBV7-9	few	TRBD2	CASPRSGGTVPSTDTQYF	TGTGCCAGCCCCCGGAGCGGGGGGACCGTTCCTAGCACAGATACGCAGTATTTT
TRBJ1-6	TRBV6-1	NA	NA	CASSEAGSSYNSPLHF	TGTGCCAGCAGTGAAGCGGGGAGCTCCTATAATTCACCCCTCCACTTT
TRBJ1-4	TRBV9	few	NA	CASSVRGFTNEKLFF	TGTGCCAGCAGCGTAAGGGGATTTACTAATGAAAAACTGTTTTTT
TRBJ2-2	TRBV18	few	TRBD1	CASSPDRVDGELFF	TGTGCCAGCTCACCGGACAGGGTTGACGGGGAGCTGTTTTTT
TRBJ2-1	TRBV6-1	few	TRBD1	CASASGTENNEQFF	TGTGCCAGCGCCTCAGGGACAGAAAACAATGAGCAGTTCTTC
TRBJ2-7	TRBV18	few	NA	CASSPGQGYDEQYF	TGTGCCAGCTCACCAGGGCAGGGTTATGACGAGCAGTACTTC
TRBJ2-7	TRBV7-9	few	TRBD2	CASSLEAGEPYEQYF	TGTGCCAGCAGCTTAGAAGCGGGAGAACCCTACGAGCAGTACTTC
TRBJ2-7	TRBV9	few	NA	CASSVDDGSSSYEQYF	TGTGCCAGCAGCGTAGACGACGGGTCAAGCTCCTACGAGCAGTACTTC
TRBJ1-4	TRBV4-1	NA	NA	CASSQEEGRNEKLFF	TGCGCCAGCAGCCAAGAAGAGGGCCGGAATGAAAAACTGTTTTTT
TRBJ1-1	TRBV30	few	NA	CAWSSGAGALNTEAFF	TGTGCCTGGAGTAGTGGTGCTGGGGCCTTGAACACTGAAGCTTTCTTT
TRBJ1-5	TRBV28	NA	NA	CASDPGGNQPQHF	TGTGCCAGCGATCCCGGGGGCAATCAGCCCCAGCATTTT
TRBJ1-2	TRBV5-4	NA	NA	CASSPVSPSGYTF	TGTGCCAGCAGCCCGGTTTCGCCCTCTGGCTACACCTTC
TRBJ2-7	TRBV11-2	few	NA	CASSLRGSGSYEQYF	TGTGCCAGCAGCTTGCGAGGGAGCGGGTCCTACGAGCAGTACTTC
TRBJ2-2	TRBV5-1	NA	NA	CASSLARGNTGELFF	TGCGCCAGCAGCTTGGCCAGGGGGAACACCGGGGAGCTGTTTTTT
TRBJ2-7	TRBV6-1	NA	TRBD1	CASRPGQGLYEQYF	TGTGCCAGCAGGCCGGGACAGGGGTTATACGAGCAGTACTTC
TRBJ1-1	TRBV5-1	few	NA	CASSSGGEAFF	TGCGCCAGCAGCTCGGGGGGCGAAGCTTTCTTT
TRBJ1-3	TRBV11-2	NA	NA	CASSITNPSGNTIYF	TGTGCCAGCAGCATTACTAATCCCTCTGGAAACACCATATATTTT
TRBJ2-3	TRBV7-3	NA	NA	CASSLAGTTDTQYF	TGTGCCAGCAGCTTAGCGGGAACCACAGATACGCAGTATTTT
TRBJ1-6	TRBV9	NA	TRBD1	CASSSRDRGSPLHF	TGTGCCAGCAGTAGCCGGGACAGGGGTTCACCCCTCCACTTT
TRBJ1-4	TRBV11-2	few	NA	CASSLGVGVTNEKLFF	TGTGCCAGCAGCTTAGGGGTAGGGGTCACTAATGAAAAACTGTTTTTT
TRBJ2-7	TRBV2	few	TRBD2	CASSLTSGSGAQYF	TGTGCCAGCAGTTTGACTAGCGGGAGTGGCGCGCAGTACTTC
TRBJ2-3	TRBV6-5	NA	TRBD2	CASSYEASGISDTQYF	TGTGCCAGCAGTTACGAGGCTAGCGGGATCTCAGATACGCAGTATTTT
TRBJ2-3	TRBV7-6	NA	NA	CASSRARGTDTQYF	TGTGCCAGCAGTCGGGCGCGGGGCACAGATACGCAGTATTTT
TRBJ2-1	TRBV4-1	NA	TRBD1	CASSRDRGQGDEQFF	TGCGCCAGCAGTCGCGACAGGGGGCAAGGCGATGAGCAGTTCTTC
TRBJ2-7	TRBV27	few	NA	CASSLSDFRPHGQYF	TGTGCCAGCAGTTTATCGGACTTCCGTCCCCATGGGCAGTACTTC
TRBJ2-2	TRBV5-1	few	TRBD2	CASSLAGGSTGELFF	TGCGCCAGCAGCTTGGCGGGAGGCTCCACCGGGGAGCTGTTTTTT
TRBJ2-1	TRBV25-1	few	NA	CASTGRASYNEQFF	TGTGCCAGCACTGGGCGGGCCTCCTACAATGAGCAGTTCTTC
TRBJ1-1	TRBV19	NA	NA	CASSRGLSTEAFF	TGTGCCAGTAGTAGAGGGCTATCCACTGAAGCTTTCTTT
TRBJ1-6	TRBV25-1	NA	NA	CASSDPTGGGYSPLHF	TGTGCCAGCAGTGACCCGACAGGCGGGGGTTATTCACCCCTCCACTTT
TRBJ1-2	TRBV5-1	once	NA	CASSTERGGINYGYTF	TGCGCCAGCAGCACCGAAAGGGGAGGGATTAACTATGGCTACACCTTC
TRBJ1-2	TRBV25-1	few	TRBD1	CASRDRAGYGYTF	TGTGCCAGCAGAGACAGGGCGGGATATGGCTACACCTTC
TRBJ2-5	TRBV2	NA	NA	CASRALATQETQYF	TGTGCCAGCCGTGCGCTAGCGACACAAGAGACCCAGTACTTC
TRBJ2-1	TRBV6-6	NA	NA	CASSTHGDEQFF	TGTGCCAGCAGTACCCACGGGGATGAGCAGTTCTTC
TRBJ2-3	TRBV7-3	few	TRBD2	CASSGRGGSGTDTQYF	TGTGCCAGCAGCGGGAGGGGCGGGAGTGGGACAGATACGCAGTATTTT
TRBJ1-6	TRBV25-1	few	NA	CASSEQTAYNSPLHF	TGTGCCAGCAGTGAACAGACAGCCTATAATTCACCCCTCCACTTT
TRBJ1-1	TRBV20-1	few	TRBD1	CSAPGGEAFF	TGCAGTGCTCCAGGGGGTGAAGCTTTCTTT
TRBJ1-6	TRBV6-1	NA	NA	CASSEAGRLTLHF	TGTGCCAGCAGTGAAGCGGGCCGGCTCACCCTCCACTTT
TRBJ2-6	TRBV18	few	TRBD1	CASSPRTGAGGANVLTF	TGTGCCAGCTCACCAAGGACAGGGGCCGGTGGGGCCAACGTCCTGACTTTC
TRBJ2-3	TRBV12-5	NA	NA	CASGLVIDGAGSTDTQYF	TGTGCTAGTGGTTTGGTAATCGACGGAGCGGGCAGCACAGATACGCAGTATTTT
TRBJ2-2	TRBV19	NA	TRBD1	CASKGTANTGELFF	TGTGCCAGTAAAGGGACAGCGAACACCGGGGAGCTGTTTTTT
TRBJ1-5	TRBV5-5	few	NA	CASSRTTGLPTFEPQHF	TGTGCCAGCAGCCGGACTACAGGACTCCCCACCTTCGAGCCCCAGCATTTT
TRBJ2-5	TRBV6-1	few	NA	CASRGGTSQETQYF	TGTGCCAGCAGGGGCGGGACTTCCCAAGAGACCCAGTACTTC
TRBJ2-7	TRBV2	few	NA	CASIVERFSEQYF	TGTGCCAGCATTGTGGAGAGGTTTAGCGAGCAGTACTTC
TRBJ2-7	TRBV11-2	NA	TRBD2	CASSLDIGLAAYEQYF	TGTGCCAGCAGCTTAGATATAGGGCTAGCGGCCTACGAGCAGTACTTC
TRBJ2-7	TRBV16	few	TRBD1	CASSQRLGDRGGPGSYEQYF	TGTGCCAGCAGCCAGCGGTTAGGGGACAGGGGAGGCCCAGGCTCCTACGAGCAGTACTTC
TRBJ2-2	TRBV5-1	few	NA	CASSLVRGDTGELFF	TGCGCCAGCAGCTTGGTACGAGGAGACACCGGGGAGCTGTTTTTT
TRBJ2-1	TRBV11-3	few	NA	CASSLGEYNEQFF	TGTGCCAGCAGCTTAGGGGAGTACAATGAGCAGTTCTTC
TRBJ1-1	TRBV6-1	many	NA	CASSAIQGPEAFF	TGTGCCAGCAGTGCTATACAGGGACCTGAAGCTTTCTTT
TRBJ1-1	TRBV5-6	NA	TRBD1	CASSLEGGSVNTEAFF	TGTGCCAGCAGCTTGGAAGGGGGCTCGGTGAACACTGAAGCTTTCTTT
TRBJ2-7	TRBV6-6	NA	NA	CASSIDRYEQYF	TGTGCCAGCAGTATAGACAGGTACGAGCAGTACTTC
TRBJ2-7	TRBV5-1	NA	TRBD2	CASSSGPGGSYEQYF	TGCGCCAGCAGCTCGGGGCCGGGGGGATCCTACGAGCAGTACTTC
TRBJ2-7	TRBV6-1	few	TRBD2	CASSEGAAGGPGEQYF	TGTGCCAGCAGTGAAGGAGCAGCGGGAGGGCCAGGGGAGCAGTACTTC
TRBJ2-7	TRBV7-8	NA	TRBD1	CASSRGTGGEQYF	TGTGCCAGCAGCCGAGGGACAGGCGGCGAGCAGTACTTC
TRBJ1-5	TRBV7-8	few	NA	CASSLALVREPQHF	TGTGCCAGCAGCTTAGCCCTTGTCAGGGAGCCCCAGCATTTT
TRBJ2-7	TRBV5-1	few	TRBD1	CASSPTGDYEQYF	TGCGCCAGCAGCCCAACAGGGGACTACGAGCAGTACTTC
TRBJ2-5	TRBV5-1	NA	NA	CASSYQTDQETQYF	TGCGCCAGCAGCTACCAGACAGATCAAGAGACCCAGTACTTC
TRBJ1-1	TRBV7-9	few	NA	CASSLVGTSNTEAFF	TGTGCCAGCAGCTTAGTCGGGACATCGAACACTGAAGCTTTCTTT
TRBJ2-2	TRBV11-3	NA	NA	CASSGRAVGTGELFF	TGTGCCAGCAGCGGGCGGGCAGTTGGTACCGGGGAGCTGTTTTTT